This T cell receptor beta chain was sequenced for a study of blood T cell repertoires in COVID-19. The protocol was immunoSEQ multiplex PCR, while the TCRdb copy is restricted to in-frame clones and leaves out a portion. The sample lists about 250,000 clones, approximately 85% occurring once. This clone was counted once. Material: PBMCs or T cells enriched from blood (not recorded which). The receptor was derived from a woman aged 45-65 years with acute COVID-19.

CDR3 nucleotide sequence: TGTGCCAGCAGCTTAGCGTTGGGGCAGGGCTATGGCTACACCTTC. Translating it yields CASSLALGQGYGYTF. The chain employs TRBV7-2 and TRBJ1-2, with D possibly matching TRBD1 (5 bases). Germline V gene sequence: CDR1 SGHTA, CDR2 FQGNSA. V gave up 0 bases and J gave up 4 bases, with 12 bases separating them. The CDR3 covers 15 residues.